This TCR beta chain was captured in a study of CD4+ T cells in melanoma. Generated by immunoSEQ multiplex PCR, the TCRdb table keeps only in-frame clones and is missing some. The table records about 120,000 clones, about 92% of them present only once. This CDR3 is built from 13 residues. Trimming shortened V by 2 bases and J by 5 bases, and 10 bases separated the two germline ends. Germline CDR1 SGHRS, CDR2 YFSETQ. The clonotype was recovered from a human donor with melanoma. The specimen sequenced was peripheral blood. V gene TRBV5-1 combines with J gene TRBJ2-5; D not certain. CDR3 loop: CASSFGPLETQYF. CDR3 bases: TGCGCCAGCAGCTTCGGTCCGTTGGAGACCCAGTACTTC.